This entry lists 9 T cell receptor beta chains sequenced from one sample in a study of immune characterization of retroperitoneal liposarcoma. TCRdb ran MiXCR on the PCR reads and lists one entry per CDR3 protein. The data contain more than 6,000 distinct CDR3 sequences, more than 25% of them singletons. What was sequenced was blood. The receptors derive from a male donor with retroperitoneal liposarcoma.

In its sample, this clonotype was seen a few times. The chain is built from TRBV6-1 and TRBJ1-1, with D hard to call. V lost 5 bases and J lost 2, with 12 bases in between. The V gene's germline CDR1 is MNHNS and CDR2 SASEGT. This CDR3 is built from 14 residues. In DNA, the CDR3 is TGTGCCAGCAGTTTACCCACAGCAAACACTGAAGCTTTCTTT. This translates into CASSLPTANTEAFF.

Worth noting for this clonotype: A much larger clone differs by one base, so this may be a read error. Since no conserved phenylalanine or tryptophan closes the CDR3, a read error is the likely cause. The chain is built from TRBV4-1 and TRBJ2-1; TRBD2 matches at 9 bases. CDR1 is MGHRA and CDR2 is YSYEKL in the germline V gene. The length of the CDR3 is 18 residues. The J segment lost 2 bases and the V segment lost 5 bases, leaving 13 bases of the junction unmatched. CDR3 bases: TGCGCCAGCAGCTACTCGGGCGGGGGGGGGGGCGCCTACAATGAGCAGTTCTTA. Amino acids: CASSYSGGGGGAYNEQFL.

The chain has TRBV4-1 and TRBJ2-1, with 10 bases lining up with TRBD2. Trimming cost V 0 bases and J 9 bases; bases outside gene matches: 8. The CDR3 is 16 amino acids. Germline V gives CDR1 MGHRA, CDR2 YSYEKL. The chain's CDR3 is CASSQDLSGRGSEQFF. CDR3 nucleotides: TGCGCCAGCAGCCAAGATCTGAGCGGGAGGGGGAGTGAGCAGTTCTTC.

The V gene is TRBV28, the J gene TRBJ2-1, with 7 bases matching TRBD2. In germline, CDR1 is MDHEN, CDR2 SYDVKM. The CDR3 contains 14 residues. V shed 2 bases, J shed 10 bases, and the junction held 8 bases outside the gene matches. CDR3 coding DNA: TGTGCCAGCAGTTTAAACCGCAGGGACTACGAGCAGTTCTTC. It codes for CASSLNRRDYEQFF.

This clonotype was counted only a few times. The chain joins TRBV12-3 or TRBV12-4 to TRBJ2-1; no firm D call. The DNA matches TRBJ2-7 better at its end, which makes the J call doubtful. The CDR3 extends over 14 amino acids. CDR3 sequence reads: CASSLALSAYEQYF. The CDR3 bases are TGTGCCAGCAGTTTAGCGTTGAGCGCGTATGAGCAGTACTTC.

There are a few counts of this clonotype. The chain employs TRBV4-1 and TRBJ2-3; 8 bases line up with TRBD1. The V gene end was trimmed by 4 bases and the J gene end by 2 bases; junction bases not matched to a gene: 8. CDR3 length: 16 residues. The V gene's germline CDR1 is MGHRA and CDR2 YSYEKL. The CDR3: CASSLRTGSFTDTQYF. The CDR3, as DNA: TGCGCCAGCAGCCTCCGGACAGGGAGCTTCACAGATACGCAGTATTTT.

This clonotype was counted a few times. The rearrangement uses TRBV6-1 and TRBJ2-1, with D unresolved. This CDR3 comprises 14 residues. The ends were cut back, 2 bases at V and 13 bases at J, with 18 bases in the middle. The germline V gene has CDR1 MNHNS and CDR2 SASEGT. This CDR3 is CASSESTYQETQFF. The CDR3, as DNA: TGTGCCAGCAGTGAATCGACCTACCAAGAGACCCAGTTCTTC.

This sequence joins TRBV6-1 and TRBJ2-1; TRBD1 aligns across 7 bases. The tail of the sequence fits TRBJ2-7 better, so the J call may be wrong. The V gene's germline CDR1 is MNHNS and CDR2 SASEGT. The CDR3 has 14 residues. The CDR3 DNA reads TGTGCCAGCAGTGTTACAGGGGAGTTCCACGAGCAGTACTTC. Protein product: CASSVTGEFHEQYF.

The sample holds a few counts of this clonotype. V and J are TRBV6-1 and TRBJ1-2; D remains ambiguous. This CDR3 is 12 amino acids long. Trimming took off 5 bases at V and 7 bases at J, with 11 bases between the two ends. Germline V gene data show CDR1 as MNHNS and CDR2 as SASEGT. In nucleotides, the CDR3 is TGTGCCAGCAGTCATCTTATCGGTGGCTACACCTTC. This translates into CASSHLIGGYTF.